Shown below are 18 T cell receptor beta chains from a single sample sequenced in a study of beta chain features in type 1 diabetes. cDNA synthesis used the whole RNA isolate, giving expressed TCRB sequences. The protocol was immunoSEQ multiplex PCR, while the TCRdb copy is restricted to in-frame clones and leaves out a portion. Of around 450,000 clones listed, roughly an eighth are singletons. Sequenced: naive CD4+ T cells from blood. The receptors come from a woman between 18 and 30 years old in good health.

The gene calls are TRBV4-3 and TRBJ2-3; no firm D call. The CDR3 is 14 amino acids. From germline, CDR1 is LGHNA and CDR2 YSLEER. Trimming left V 0 bases short and J 0 bases short, with 4 bases between. The CDR3 loop reads CASSQEGSTDTQYF. For the CDR3, the DNA is TGCGCCAGCAGCCAAGAAGGTAGCACAGATACGCAGTATTTT.

Only a few counts were recorded for this clone. The rearrangement uses TRBV9 and TRBJ2-5; 7 bases line up with TRBD2. Per germline, CDR1 SGDLS and CDR2 YYNGEE. This CDR3 region has 16 residues. V dropped 4 bases and J dropped 3; count of bases not matched to a gene: 12. CDR3 loop: CASSPGAGVGKETQYF. For the CDR3, the DNA is TGTGCCAGCAGCCCTGGGGCGGGAGTGGGCAAAGAGACCCAGTACTTC. Combining the CDR3 with reference TRBV9 and TRBJ2-5 gives the whole variable domain DSGVTQTPKHLITATGQRVTLRCSPRSGDLSVYWYQQSLDQGLQFLIQYYNGEERAKGNILERFSAQQFPDLHSELNLSSLELGDSALYFCASSPGAGVGKETQYFGPGTRLLVL.

The chain combines TRBV29-1 with TRBJ2-7, with no clear D. V dropped 2 bases and J dropped 4 bases, with 6 bases sitting between them. Germline CDR1 is SQVTM and CDR2 is ANQGSEA. There are 11 residues in the CDR3. The DNA of the CDR3 is TGCAGCGTTGAAAAAGGTTACGAGCAGTACTTC. Encoded protein: CSVEKGYEQYF.

This clone was seen a handful of times. V usage is TRBV29-1 and J usage is TRBJ1-1, with TRBD1 matching over 8 bases. V shed 7 bases and J 5 bases; nucleotides not matched to a gene: 9. The V gene's germline CDR1 is SQVTM and CDR2 ANQGSEA. The CDR3 runs to 13 residues. The DNA for the CDR3 is TGCAGCGCCTCCGGACAGGGCTATACTGAAGCTTTCTTT. This codes for CSASGQGYTEAFF.

In this sample, this clone turned up a few times. This chain joins TRBV10-3 and TRBJ2-7; the D gene is possibly TRBD1 (5 bases). Germline values: CDR1 ENHRY, CDR2 SYGVKD. V lost 1 base and J lost 1, with 17 bases in between. This CDR3 is 17 amino acids long. Here the CDR3 reads CAISEFLSLDSSYEQYF. The CDR3 DNA is TGTGCCATCAGTGAGTTTTTAAGTTTAGACAGTTCCTACGAGCAGTACTTC.

V usage is TRBV4-2 and J usage is TRBJ2-7; 12 positions match TRBD2. This CDR3 is 16 amino acids long. Germline CDR1 is LGHNA and CDR2 is YNFKEQ. V dropped 0 bases and J dropped 5; count of bases not matched to a gene: 5. This CDR3 reads CASSQEGTSGSHEQYF. Written as DNA, the CDR3 is TGTGCCAGCAGCCAAGAGGGGACTAGCGGGTCCCACGAGCAGTACTTC.

The V call is TRBV18, the J call TRBJ1-2; perhaps TRBD1 as D (5 bases). V lost 2 bases and J 3 bases, leaving 13 bases between the germline ends. Per germline, CDR1 KGHSH and CDR2 LQKENI. The CDR3 sequence is 15 residues long. This CDR3 reads CASSPSARGDYGYTF. The CDR3 bases are TGTGCCAGCTCACCATCTGCAAGGGGCGACTATGGCTACACCTTC.

V and J are TRBV28 and TRBJ2-7; D gene unclear. The CDR3 is 11 residues long. Trimming took 2 bases from V and 9 from J, leaving 8 bases between them. Germline V gene sequence: CDR1 MDHEN, CDR2 SYDVKM. The CDR3 region has the DNA TGTGCCAGCAGTTTAGGCAGCCGGCAGTACGTC. This gives the protein CASSLGSRQYV.

The rearrangement uses TRBV18 and TRBJ1-1; maybe TRBD1 (5 bases). V lost 1 base and J lost 11, with 14 bases in between. The CDR3 contains 13 residues. In germline, CDR1 is KGHSH, CDR2 LQKENI. CDR3 protein: CASSPLQGHTAFF. For the CDR3, the DNA is TGTGCCAGCTCACCACTTCAGGGTCACACGGCTTTCTTT. The full variable domain, its missing parts supplied by reference TRBV18 and TRBJ1-1, is NAGVMQNPRHLVRRRGQEARLRCSPMKGHSHVYWYRQLPEEGLKFMVYLQKENIIDESGMPKERFSAEFPKEGPSILRIQQVVRGDSAAYFCASSPLQGHTAFFGQGTRLTVV.

This clone was counted only a few times. The chain has TRBV7-3 and TRBJ2-1; weak D call: TRBD1 (6 bases). The CDR3 is 15 amino acids. Germline loops: CDR1 SGHTA, CDR2 FQGTGA. Trimming took off 5 bases at V and 0 bases at J, with 11 bases between the two ends. The CDR3 DNA reads TGTGCCAGCAGCCTACAGGGACCCTCCTACAATGAGCAGTTCTTC. This codes for CASSLQGPSYNEQFF.

In the case of this clone: This specimen includes other DNA sequences encoding the same CDR3. The chain has TRBV18 and TRBJ1-4, with 10 bases lining up with TRBD1. CDR1 is KGHSH, CDR2 LQKENI, per germline. This CDR3 contains 14 residues. The J segment lost 6 bases and the V segment lost 3 bases, leaving 1 base of the junction unmatched. The chain's CDR3 is CASSPGTGDEKLFF. The DNA of the CDR3 is TGTGCCAGCTCACCCGGGACAGGGGATGAAAAACTGTTTTTT. Filled out from reference TRBV18 and TRBJ1-4, the complete variable domain reads NAGVMQNPRHLVRRRGQEARLRCSPMKGHSHVYWYRQLPEEGLKFMVYLQKENIIDESGMPKERFSAEFPKEGPSILRIQQVVRGDSAAYFCASSPGTGDEKLFFGSGTQLSVL.

This clone showed up just a few times. This rearrangement joins TRBV7-2 to TRBJ2-1, with D possibly being TRBD1 (6 bases). The V gene lost 2 bases and the J gene lost 6 bases, with 11 bases spanning the gap. CDR1 and CDR2 from the germline V gene are SGHTA and FQGNSA. The CDR3 totals 14 residues. This CDR3 reads CASSLREGVNEQFF. Here the CDR3 DNA reads TGTGCCAGCAGCTTACGCGAGGGGGTCAATGAGCAGTTCTTC.

This clone was detected a few times. The sample carries other DNA sequences with the same CDR3. The chain uses TRBV7-9 and TRBJ2-3; D gene unclear. Trimming took off 1 base at V and 3 bases at J, with 5 bases between the two ends. This CDR3 has 13 residues. In germline, CDR1 is SEHNR, CDR2 FQNEAQ (reference sequence). Written as DNA, the CDR3 is TGTGCCAGCAGCTTAGACGGTACAGATACGCAGTATTTT. It translates to CASSLDGTDTQYF.

This clone showed up just a few times. The genes are TRBV4-2 and TRBJ2-3; the D gene is possibly TRBD2 (7 bases). This CDR3 is built from 14 residues. Germline CDR1 reads LGHNA; CDR2 reads YNFKEQ. Trimming removed 1 base at V and 6 bases at J, with 11 bases between. The DNA for the CDR3 is TGTGCCAGCAGCCAAGGGGGGGGGCTTGATACGCAGTATTTT. It specifies CASSQGGGLDTQYF.

The chain joins TRBV4-2 to TRBJ2-5; the D is unclear. Germline V gene data show CDR1 as LGHNA and CDR2 as YNFKEQ. This CDR3 spans 15 amino acids. V lost 0 bases and J 5 bases, leaving 13 bases between the germline ends. CDR3: CASSQEALDGETQYF. DNA for the CDR3: TGTGCCAGCAGCCAAGAGGCCCTAGATGGGGAGACCCAGTACTTC.

In this sample, this clone turned up a few times. J is TRBJ2-1 and V is TRBV30; no reliable D call. Germline-derived CDR1 and CDR2 are GTSNPN and SVGIG (reference sequence). Trimming shortened V by 5 bases and J by 5 bases, and 13 bases separated the two germline ends. This CDR3 region has 13 residues. The DNA for the CDR3 is TGTGCCTGGGGGCACACTACAAACAATGAGCAGTTCTTC. Protein product: CAWGHTTNNEQFF.

There are a few counts of this clone. CDR3 DNA sequence: TGTGCCAGCAGCGGGGTCACTAACTATGGCTACACCTTC. This codes for CASSGVTNYGYTF. V usage is TRBV6-6 and J usage is TRBJ1-2; D ambiguous. This CDR3 has 13 amino acids. Trimming shortened V by 6 bases and J by 0 bases, and 8 bases separated the two germline ends. CDR1 and CDR2 (germline): MNHNY, SVGAGI (reference sequence).

The rearrangement joins TRBV7-2 to TRBJ2-3; D might be TRBD2 (5 bases). Trimming cost V 4 bases and J 2 bases, with 10 bases left between them. This CDR3 comprises 14 residues. Germline assignment: CDR1 SGHTA and CDR2 FQGNSA. The CDR3 DNA reads as TGTGCCAGCAGCTCATCCGGGGACACAGATACGCAGTATTTT. Its protein product is CASSSSGDTDTQYF.